This TCR beta chain was recovered during a study of T-cell reconstitution after alpha-beta-depleted transplantation in children. Regarding the study as a whole: Several hundred rapidly expanded clones from non-depleted graft cells reportedly supplied alpha-beta T cells about two months post-transplant. Where some patients showed high TCRbeta diversity at day 60, it came from recipient T cells and thymic progenitors that had survived. Counts and diversity of T cells one year after transplant came mostly from newly produced T cells.

The CDR3 runs to 16 residues. Germline V gene sequence: CDR1 KGHDR, CDR2 SFDVKD. V gave up 1 base and J gave up 2 bases, with 11 bases separating them. On this clonotype: Its antigen is not known.

The library targeted TCRbeta and was prepared with unique molecular identifiers. TCRdb redid the calling of the PCR reads with MiXCR, one entry per CDR3 protein. The table lists hundreds of thousands of distinct CDR3 sequences, approximately 13% of them singletons. Here the sequenced sample was PBMCs, mostly from graft donor cells, taken 360 days after TCRalphabeta/CD19-depleted stem cell transplant. V usage is TRBV24-1 and J usage is TRBJ2-1; D is perhaps TRBD1 or TRBD2 (6 bases each). This sequence originates from a male patient between 10 and 17 years old who had a stem cell transplant for acute myeloid leukemia, so the T cells may come from the graft donor. The CDR3 region has the DNA TGTGCCACCAGTGATTTAGGGGGGCTGCCCTACAATGAGCAGTTCTTC. This sequence encodes CATSDLGGLPYNEQFF.